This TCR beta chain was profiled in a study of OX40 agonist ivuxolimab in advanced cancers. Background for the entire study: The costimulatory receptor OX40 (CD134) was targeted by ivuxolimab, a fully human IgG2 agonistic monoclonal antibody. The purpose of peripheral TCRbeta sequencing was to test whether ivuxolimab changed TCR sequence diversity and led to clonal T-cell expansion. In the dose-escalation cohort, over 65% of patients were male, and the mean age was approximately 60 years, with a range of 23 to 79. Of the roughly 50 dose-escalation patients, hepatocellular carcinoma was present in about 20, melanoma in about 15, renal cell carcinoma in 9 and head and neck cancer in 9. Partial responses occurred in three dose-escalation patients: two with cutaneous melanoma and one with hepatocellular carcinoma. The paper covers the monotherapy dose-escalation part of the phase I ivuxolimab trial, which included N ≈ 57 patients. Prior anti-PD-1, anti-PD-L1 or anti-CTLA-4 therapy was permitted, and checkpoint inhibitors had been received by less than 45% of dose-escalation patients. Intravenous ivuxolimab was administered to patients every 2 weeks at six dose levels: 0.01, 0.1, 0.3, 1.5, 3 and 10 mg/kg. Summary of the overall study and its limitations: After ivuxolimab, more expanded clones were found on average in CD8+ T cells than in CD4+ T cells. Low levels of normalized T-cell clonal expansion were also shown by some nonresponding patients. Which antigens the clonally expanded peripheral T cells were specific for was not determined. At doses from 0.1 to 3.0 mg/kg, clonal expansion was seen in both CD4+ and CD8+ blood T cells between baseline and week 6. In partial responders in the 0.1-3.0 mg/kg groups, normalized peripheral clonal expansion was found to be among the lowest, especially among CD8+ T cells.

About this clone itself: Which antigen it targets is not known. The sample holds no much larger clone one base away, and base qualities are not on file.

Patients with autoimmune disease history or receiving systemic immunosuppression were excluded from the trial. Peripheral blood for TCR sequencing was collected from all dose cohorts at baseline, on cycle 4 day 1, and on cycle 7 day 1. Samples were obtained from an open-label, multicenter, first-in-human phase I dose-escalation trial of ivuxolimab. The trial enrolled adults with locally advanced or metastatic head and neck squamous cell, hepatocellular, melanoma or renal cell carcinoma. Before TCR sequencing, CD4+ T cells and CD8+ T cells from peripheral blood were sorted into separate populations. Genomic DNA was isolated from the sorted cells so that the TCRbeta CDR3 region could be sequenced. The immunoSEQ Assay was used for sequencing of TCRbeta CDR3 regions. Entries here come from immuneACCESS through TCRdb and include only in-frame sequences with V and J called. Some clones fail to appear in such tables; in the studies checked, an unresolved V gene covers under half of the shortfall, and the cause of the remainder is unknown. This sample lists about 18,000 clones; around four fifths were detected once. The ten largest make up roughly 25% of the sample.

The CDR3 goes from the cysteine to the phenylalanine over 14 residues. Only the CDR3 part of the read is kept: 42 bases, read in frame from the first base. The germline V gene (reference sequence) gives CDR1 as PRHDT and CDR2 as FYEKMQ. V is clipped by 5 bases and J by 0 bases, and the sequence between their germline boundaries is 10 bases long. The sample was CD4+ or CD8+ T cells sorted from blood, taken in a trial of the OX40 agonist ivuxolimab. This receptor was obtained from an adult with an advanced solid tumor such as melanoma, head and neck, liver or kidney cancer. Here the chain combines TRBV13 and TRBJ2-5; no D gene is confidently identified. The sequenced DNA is TGTGCCAGCAGCCATCGAACGTACCAAGAGACCCAGTACTTC. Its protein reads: CASSHRTYQETQYF.